A single T cell receptor beta chain is shown here with its context. Its target is unknown. The sample originates from a study of T cells after yellow fever vaccination. Study at large: SMART-Seq v4 Ultra Low Input prepared the low-cell-number fractions.

TCRdb passed the 5' RACE reads through MiXCR, listing each CDR3 protein once. The data hold about 320,000 distinct CDR3 sequences, with 3.5% to 4.5% observed a single time. The junction had 21 bases not matched to a gene; V was cut back by 4 bases and J by 5 bases. Germline V lookup: CDR1 MNHEY, CDR2 SMNVEV (reference sequence). The CDR3 consists of 20 residues. Broader study findings: Most primary-vaccination clones recurred post-booster (under 98% CD4, over 70% CD8). Relatively few clonotypes were ones that appeared in both CD4 and CD8 compartments. By day 5 rather than day 15, the secondary response had peaked, though it was weaker.

The V gene is TRBV27, the J gene TRBJ2-5, with 11 nucleotides matching TRBD2. The sequenced sample was PBMCs, obtained 15 days after the yellow fever booster vaccination. The sequence came from a man between 18 and 29 years old who received the YFV17D yellow fever vaccine. The CDR3 DNA reads as TGTGCCAGCAGTTCCTCCCGGGGGGGTCGACTAGCGGGGAGCTGGGAGACCCAGTACTTC. It yields the protein CASSSSRGGRLAGSWETQYF.